The clone carrying this T cell receptor (beta chain) showed up just a few times. Its antigen is not identified. TCRB transcripts that were expressed got sequenced, as all of the isolated RNA had been reverse transcribed. About 4 million reads per sample were averaged for naive, central memory and regulatory samples. The data were produced by immunoSEQ multiplex PCR, yet TCRdb's version contains in-frame clones alone and is incomplete. The sample records 200,000 to 300,000 clones, just over 20% being singletons. The source of the sample is a study of beta chain features in type 1 diabetes. Germline CDR1 reads MNHEY; CDR2 reads SMNVEV (reference sequence). This CDR3 contains 14 residues. The ends were cut back, 5 bases at V and 4 bases at J, with 9 bases in the middle. Broader study findings: Moderate but significant shortening of TCRB CDR3s was recorded in all four CD4+ subsets from Type 1 diabetes patients. It was among patients, rather than healthy donors, that naive, central memory and Treg TCRB repertoires appeared more similar.

One heparinised blood draw averaging about 120 mL was given by each donor. The sequencing sample was made of naive CD4+ T cells from blood. V gene TRBV27 combines with J gene TRBJ2-6, with D hard to call. The sequence was obtained from a woman between 40 and 50 years old with type 1 diabetes. The CDR3 coding sequence is TGTGCCAGCAGTAGTATCGGGGGGGCCAACGTCCTGACTTTC. Amino acid sequence: CASSSIGGANVLTF.